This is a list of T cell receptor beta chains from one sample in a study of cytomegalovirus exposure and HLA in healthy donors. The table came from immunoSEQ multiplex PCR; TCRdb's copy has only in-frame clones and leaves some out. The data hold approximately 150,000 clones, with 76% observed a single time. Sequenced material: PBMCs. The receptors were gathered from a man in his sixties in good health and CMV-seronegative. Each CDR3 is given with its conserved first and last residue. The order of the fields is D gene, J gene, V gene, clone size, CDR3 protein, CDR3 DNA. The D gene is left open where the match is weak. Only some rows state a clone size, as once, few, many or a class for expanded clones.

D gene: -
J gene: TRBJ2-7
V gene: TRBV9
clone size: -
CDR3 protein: CASSVYGTTSYEQYF
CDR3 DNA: TGTGCCAGCAGCGTCTACGGGACAACTTCCTACGAGCAGTACTTC

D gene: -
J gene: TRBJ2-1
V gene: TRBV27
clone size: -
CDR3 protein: CASSLLAGRHNEQFF
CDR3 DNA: TGTGCCAGCAGTTTATTGGCGGGTCGGCACAACGAGCAGTTCTTC

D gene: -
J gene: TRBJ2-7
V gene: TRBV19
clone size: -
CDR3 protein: CASRSGSGEQYF
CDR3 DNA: TGTGCCAGTCGTTCAGGGTCTGGGGAGCAGTACTTC

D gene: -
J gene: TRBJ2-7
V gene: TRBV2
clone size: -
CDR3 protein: CASSPEQYF
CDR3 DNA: TGTGCCAGCAGTCCTGAGCAGTACTTC

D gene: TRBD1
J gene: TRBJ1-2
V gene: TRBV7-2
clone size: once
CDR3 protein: CASSLDRGGYGYTF
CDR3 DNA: TGTGCCAGCAGCTTAGACAGGGGAGGCTATGGCTACACCTTC

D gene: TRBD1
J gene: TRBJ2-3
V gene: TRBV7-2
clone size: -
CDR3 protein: CASSSRDREVRQYF
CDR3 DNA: TGTGCCAGCAGCTCCCGGGACAGGGAAGTGAGGCAGTATTTT

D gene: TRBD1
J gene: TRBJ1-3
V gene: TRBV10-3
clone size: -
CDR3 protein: CAISAEDRLSSGNTIYF
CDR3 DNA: TGTGCCATCAGTGCAGAGGACAGGCTCTCCTCTGGAAACACCATATATTTT

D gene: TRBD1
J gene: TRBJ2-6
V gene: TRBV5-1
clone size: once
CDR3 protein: CASSPTGQTGANVLTF
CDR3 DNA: TGCGCCAGCAGCCCTACGGGACAGACTGGGGCCAACGTCCTGACTTTC

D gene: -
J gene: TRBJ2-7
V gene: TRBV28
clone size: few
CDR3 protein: CASRWAGLNYEQYF
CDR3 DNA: TGTGCCAGCCGCTGGGCAGGGCTTAACTACGAGCAGTACTTC

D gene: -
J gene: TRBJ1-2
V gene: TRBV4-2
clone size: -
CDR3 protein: CASSPGEGSRGYTF
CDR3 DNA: TGTGCCAGCAGCCCCGGCGAGGGATCTCGTGGCTACACCTTC

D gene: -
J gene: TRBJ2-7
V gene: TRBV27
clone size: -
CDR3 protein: CASSLRSTGRPYEQYF
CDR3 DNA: TGTGCCAGCAGTTTACGTTCCACAGGGCGTCCCTACGAGCAGTACTTC

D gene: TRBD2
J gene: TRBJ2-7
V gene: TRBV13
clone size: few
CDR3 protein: CASSYPGGVQYF
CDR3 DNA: TGTGCCAGCAGCTACCCGGGGGGAGTGCAGTACTTC

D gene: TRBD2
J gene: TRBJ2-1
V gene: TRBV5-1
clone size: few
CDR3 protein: CASSSLGLAGPNEQFF
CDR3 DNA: TGCGCCAGCAGCTCCCTGGGACTAGCGGGCCCTAATGAGCAGTTCTTC

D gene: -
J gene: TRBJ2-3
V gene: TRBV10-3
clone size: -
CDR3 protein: CAIGLSLNTDTQYF
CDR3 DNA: TGTGCCATCGGGCTTAGTTTGAACACAGATACGCAGTATTTT

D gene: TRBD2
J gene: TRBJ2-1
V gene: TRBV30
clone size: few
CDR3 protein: CAWRPGTSSSYNEQFF
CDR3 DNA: TGTGCCTGGAGACCCGGGACTAGCAGCTCCTACAATGAGCAGTTCTTC

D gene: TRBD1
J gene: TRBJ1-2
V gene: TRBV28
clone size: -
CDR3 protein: CASSFGTDYGYTF
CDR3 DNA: TGTGCCAGCAGTTTTGGGACAGACTATGGCTACACCTTC